This T cell receptor beta chain was sequenced in a study of cytomegalovirus exposure and HLA in healthy donors. Notes on the study in general: 87-base-pair reads could not separate some V segments, including TRBV6-2 and TRBV6-3. About 87% or about 30% of the time was how often most TCR beta V segments were productive, according to an earlier analysis.

The PCR made use of 60 Vbeta and 13 Jbeta primers. Generated by immunoSEQ multiplex PCR, the TCRdb table keeps only in-frame clones and is missing some. Of about 63,000 clones listed, 70% to 85% were seen once; the top ten hold just under 3%. Regarding this clone: The antigen remains undetermined.

V gave up 1 base and J gave up 10 bases, with 13 bases separating them. Germline V gene lookup returns CDR1 SGHVS and CDR2 FNYEAQ. This CDR3 is built from 13 residues. The sequenced sample consisted of PBMCs. The chain combines TRBV7-6 with TRBJ2-5; D not certain. The receptor was derived from a woman aged 25-40 years in good health and CMV-seronegative. The CDR3 loop reads CASSLGGMVGQYF. DNA for the CDR3: TGTGCCAGCAGCTTAGGAGGAATGGTGGGCCAGTACTTC.